This T cell receptor (beta chain) was sequenced during a study of T cell repertoires in cytomegalovirus infection. Study-level background: Public TCR beta signatures marked donors with CMV infection and the matching HLA.

This clonotype came up a few times. Its antigen is currently unknown. V shed 4 bases and J 6 bases; nucleotides not matched to a gene: 14. The CDR3 has 16 amino acids. Germline CDR1 reads SGHTA; CDR2 reads FQGNSA. TCRdb reprocessed the reads via MiXCR and lists one record per CDR3 protein. Among hundreds of thousands of distinct CDR3 sequences listed, approximately 42% were seen once. The sequence came from a human donor in good health (CMV status not recorded). Some clones in this sample may be carry-over from other donors' samples. The specimen comprised cultured PBMCs, sampled from culture after CMV antigen stimulation. This chain uses TRBV7-2 with TRBJ1-2, with TRBD1 identical over 7 bases. DNA for the CDR3: TGTGCCAGCAGCTCAACTATCAGACAGGGAAGGAATGGCTACACCTTC. Translating it yields CASSSTIRQGRNGYTF.